The 7 T cell receptor beta chains below were found in one sample sequenced in a study of metastatic and nonmetastatic thyroid tumors (dated by TCRdb to 2020 to 2021). Library construction relied on PCR. The instrument given in TCRdb is Illumina HiSeq 4000. TCRdb reworked the public reads: Q25 trimming with fastp, MiXCR clone assembly, productive beta chains retained. Here the sample has about 22,000 clones; more than 30% occur a single time. The top ten clones comprise 22% of the sample. Before undergoing thyroid surgery, none of the patients had been given any kind of treatment. Material: blood. Receptor source: a male donor with papillary thyroid cancer or a benign thyroid nodule (not recorded which). Some clones in this sample may be carry-over from other donors' samples.

V and J are TRBV30 and TRBJ1-2; tentatively, D is TRBD1 (5 bases). Looked up from germline, CDR1 is GTSNPN and CDR2 is SVGIG (reference sequence). Trimming took 2 bases from V and 8 from J, leaving 12 bases between them. The CDR3 is 12 amino acids. As DNA, the CDR3 is TGTGCCTGGAGTTTCCAGGGTGGCGGCTACACCTTC. Translating gives CAWSFQGGGYTF.

The genes are TRBV20-1 and TRBJ2-7, with 10 nucleotides matching TRBD1. V was clipped by 6 bases and J by 5 bases; unmatched bases: 10. The germline gives CDR1 DFQATT, CDR2 SNEGSKA (reference sequence). The CDR3 runs to 14 residues. The DNA of the CDR3 is TGCAGTGCCCGGGGGGACAGGGGTATTGACGAGCAGTACTTC. Amino acid sequence: CSARGDRGIDEQYF.

This clone is medium-sized in the sample. The chain employs TRBV2 and TRBJ1-1, with D possibly TRBD1 on 6 matching bases. The CDR3 runs 13 residues. The V and J ends lost 8 bases and 4 bases respectively, with 14 bases between them. Germline V gene lookup returns CDR1 SNHLY and CDR2 FYNNEI. CDR3 loop: CASVRQVRTEAFF. CDR3 nucleotide sequence: TGTGCCAGCGTTAGACAGGTGCGCACTGAAGCTTTCTTT.

V and J are TRBV5-1 and TRBJ1-2; D remains ambiguous. CDR3 length: 14 amino acids. Germline V gives CDR1 SGHRS, CDR2 YFSETQ. Trimming removed 4 bases at V and 0 bases at J, with 10 bases between. CDR3 coding DNA: TGCGCCAGCAGCGAGGGCGACGCTAACTATGGCTACACCTTC. Protein product: CASSEGDANYGYTF.

CDR3: CASSEPSGSFREQYF. The CDR3 bases are TGTGCCAGCAGTGAACCTAGCGGGAGTTTTCGCGAGCAGTACTTC. The V gene is TRBV2, the J gene TRBJ2-7; 10 bases line up with TRBD2. Unmatched junction bases numbered 7, after V lost 2 bases and J lost 6 bases. In germline, CDR1 is SNHLY, CDR2 FYNNEI. This CDR3 region has 15 residues.

The V call is TRBV29-1, the J call TRBJ2-7; D gene unclear. The germline V gene encodes CDR1 SQVTM and CDR2 ANQGSEA. V dropped 5 bases and J dropped 0 bases, with 5 bases sitting between them. The CDR3 consists of 11 residues. As DNA, the CDR3 is TGCAGCGTTCGTACCTCCTACGAGCAGTACTTC. Amino acids: CSVRTSYEQYF.

The chain couples TRBV20-1 to TRBJ1-4, with TRBD1 matching 9 bases. The CDR3 has 13 amino acids. With V trimmed by 6 bases and J by 8 bases, 7 bases remained unmatched. CDR1 and CDR2 (germline): DFQATT, SNEGSKA (reference sequence). The CDR3 reads CSAITGGAEKLFF. In nucleotides, the CDR3 is TGCAGTGCCATAACAGGGGGCGCGGAAAAACTGTTTTTT.